This T cell receptor (beta chain) was sequenced for a study of CD4+ T cells in melanoma. Overall study results and limits: Neoantigen-specific CD4+ T cells in melanoma reportedly had diverse differentiation states. CD8+ T cell, macrophage and B cell function reportedly correlated with neoantigen-specific CD4+ T cells.

Worth noting for this clone: Antigen: not known.

Data came from immunoSEQ multiplex PCR; TCRdb stores just in-frame clones and leaves some out. The table includes about 140,000 clones, around 90% detected once. This TCR was recovered from a human donor with melanoma.

The CDR3 DNA reads TGTGCCAGCAGTGCACGACAGGGGAATCAGCCCCAGCATTTT. It is translated as CASSARQGNQPQHF. The chain has TRBV6-5 and TRBJ1-5, with TRBD1 matching over 8 bases. The germline CDR1 and CDR2 sequences are MNHEY and SVGAGI. The CDR3 is made up of 14 amino acids. The trim removed 5 bases at V and 4 bases at J, leaving 4 bases unmatched.